This is a list of T cell receptor beta chains from one sample in a study of B cell selection in AIRE deficiency. The data were produced by immunoSEQ multiplex PCR, yet TCRdb's version contains in-frame clones alone and is incomplete. This sample carries fewer than 25,000 clones, around 96% of them seen once, and the ten largest clones take 0.15% to 0.2%. Sequencing used CD4+CD127+ conventional T cells sorted from PBMCs. The source of these receptors is a human donor in good health. The CDR3 runs from the conserved cysteine through the conserved F or W.

V	J	length	CDR3
TRBV7-9	TRBJ1-1	15	CASSTQAQLNTEAFF
TRBV21-1	TRBJ2-2	15	CASTPGHPNTGELFF
TRBV5-4	TRBJ1-6	14	CASSLGEVNSPLHF
TRBV15	TRBJ1-5	17	CATSRERRHNSNQPQHF
TRBV25-1	TRBJ1-6	16	CASSDTRGTVDSPLHF
TRBV28	TRBJ1-6	15	CASSPNRGLNSPLHF
TRBV6-6	TRBJ1-4	14	CASSADREEEKLFF
TRBV5-8	TRBJ1-4	15	CASSFFQGGNEKLFF
TRBV28	TRBJ1-4	13	CASRGRSNEKLFF
TRBV5-1	TRBJ2-3	17	CASSLAFLRGGTDTQYF
TRBV2	TRBJ1-1	15	CASTWDRAKNTEAFF
TRBV10-3	TRBJ2-3	15	CAITSGGPLTDTQYF
TRBV28	TRBJ1-2	15	CASSSLRGHNYGYTF
TRBV27	TRBJ2-1	15	CASSRGGGTYNEQFF
TRBV28	TRBJ2-5	12	CASSIAFETQYF
TRBV19	TRBJ2-2	15	CASSIVSLNTGELFF
TRBV10-3	TRBJ1-2	12	CAISADREGYTF
TRBV5-1	TRBJ1-1	14	CASSVDVVNTEAFF
TRBV5-4	TRBJ1-1	14	CASRSTVMNTEAFF
TRBV11-2	TRBJ1-6	15	CASKTYWGTNSPLHF
TRBV18	TRBJ2-3	14	CASSPVTRTDTQYF
TRBV6-5	TRBJ1-6	13	CASSFSSDSPLHF
TRBV2	TRBJ1-2	13	CASSVRQGVGYTF
TRBV18	TRBJ2-2	14	CASSALGAAGELFF
TRBV15	TRBJ1-1	14	CATLPSRLNTEAFF
TRBV28	TRBJ1-5	19	CASSPRGYSRQLKNQPQHF
TRBV19	TRBJ1-6	11	CASQGNSPLHF
TRBV28	TRBJ1-6	12	CASEGTNSPLHF
TRBV10-3	TRBJ2-5	16	CAIGTTSGATQETQYF
TRBV2	TRBJ2-6	13	CASRGPGANVLTF
TRBV7-3	TRBJ2-3	11	CASSGYGPWYF
TRBV5-6	TRBJ1-4	16	CASSTAGTGHFEKLFF
TRBV9	TRBJ2-3	15	CASSVSSYRTDTQYF
TRBV5-1	TRBJ2-1	15	CASSSGQGEGNEQFF
TRBV9	TRBJ2-3	15	CASSVGQGGGDTQYF
TRBV13	TRBJ2-3	17	CASSQTTRGLGTDTQYF
TRBV6-5	TRBJ2-4	13	CASSGRTKNIQYF
TRBV4-3	TRBJ1-1	15	CASSQITGIDTEAFF
TRBV9	TRBJ1-5	15	CASSPGTGSNQPQHF
TRBV18	TRBJ2-7	15	CASSSGQGARGEQYF
TRBV6-5	TRBJ1-2	15	CASSYQVSQGYGYTF
TRBV19	TRBJ1-1	10	CASKGSEAFF
TRBV14	TRBJ1-1	13	CASSQGTGGTAFF
TRBV30	TRBJ1-6	13	CAWSVRNNSPLHF
TRBV18	TRBJ2-2	13	CASSPWSTGELFF
TRBV6-5	TRBJ2-7	15	CASTGDWGQPYEQYF
TRBV19	TRBJ1-1	15	CASRSTGSLSHEAFF
TRBV7-2	TRBJ2-3	18	CASSPRFVGAVGTDTQYF
TRBV4-3	TRBJ2-3	20	CASSQDPWDLAGASTDTQYF
TRBV5-1	TRBJ1-4	14	CASSTGGAGEKLFF
TRBV6-4	TRBJ1-2	12	CASSGTAYGYTF